A selection of T cell receptor beta chains follows, all from one sample in a study of long-term antiretroviral therapy in people with HIV. Sequenced by immunoSEQ multiplex PCR; TCRdb stores in-frame clones only, minus some. The profile shows fewer than 45,000 clones, around 94% of them singletons. The specimen comprised unsorted PBMCs, sampled 4.1 years after starting antiretroviral therapy. The receptors shown here come from a woman aged 45-59 years with HIV. The CDR3 runs from the conserved cysteine through the conserved F or W. A D gene is named only where the DNA matches it firmly. Size is stated for part of the rows, as once, few or many counts, or as a class when the clone is expanded.

CDR3aa: CASSPTGRDGYTF
CDR3nt: TGTGCCAGCTCCCCTACAGGGAGGGATGGCTACACCTTC
d_gene: NA
len: 13
j_gene: TRBJ1-2
abundance: NA
v_gene: TRBV18

CDR3aa: CASSDYAGDTEAFF
CDR3nt: TGTGCCAGTAGCGATTACGCAGGGGACACTGAAGCTTTCTTT
d_gene: NA
len: 14
j_gene: TRBJ1-1
abundance: NA
v_gene: TRBV19

CDR3aa: CASSQTWTGGTEAFF
CDR3nt: TGCGCCAGCAGCCAAACCTGGACAGGGGGCACTGAAGCTTTCTTT
d_gene: TRBD1
len: 15
j_gene: TRBJ1-1
abundance: NA
v_gene: TRBV4-3

CDR3aa: CASKAGGGSATEAFF
CDR3nt: TGCGCCAGCAAGGCAGGGGGGGGCTCGGCCACTGAAGCTTTCTTT
d_gene: TRBD1
len: 15
j_gene: TRBJ1-1
abundance: NA
v_gene: TRBV5-1

CDR3aa: CAYRQKDTEAFF
CDR3nt: TGTGCCTACCGACAGAAGGACACTGAAGCTTTCTTT
d_gene: NA
len: 12
j_gene: TRBJ1-1
abundance: NA
v_gene: TRBV30

CDR3aa: CASSRTGRGHQETQYF
CDR3nt: TGCGCCAGCAGTAGGACAGGCCGAGGGCACCAAGAGACCCAGTACTTC
d_gene: TRBD1
len: 16
j_gene: TRBJ2-5
abundance: NA
v_gene: TRBV5-1

CDR3aa: CASSVSGLGDTQYF
CDR3nt: TGTGCCAGCAGTGTAAGCGGGCTGGGAGATACGCAGTATTTT
d_gene: NA
len: 14
j_gene: TRBJ2-3
abundance: NA
v_gene: TRBV6-4

CDR3aa: CAISEPTLERDNEQFF
CDR3nt: TGTGCCATCAGTGAGCCGACCTTGGAACGGGACAATGAGCAGTTCTTC
d_gene: NA
len: 16
j_gene: TRBJ2-1
abundance: NA
v_gene: TRBV10-3

CDR3aa: CASSQGTDYSNQPQHF
CDR3nt: TGTGCCAGCTCACAAGGGACAGACTATAGCAATCAGCCCCAGCATTTT
d_gene: TRBD1
len: 16
j_gene: TRBJ1-5
abundance: NA
v_gene: TRBV18

CDR3aa: CASSKKAPGQGLRARGYTF
CDR3nt: TGTGCCAGCAGCAAAAAAGCCCCGGGACAGGGTCTCCGTGCGAGAGGCTACACCTTC
d_gene: TRBD1
len: 19
j_gene: TRBJ1-2
abundance: NA
v_gene: TRBV7-6

CDR3aa: CASSSTSGGPRSYNEQFF
CDR3nt: TGTGCCAGCAGCTCGACTAGCGGGGGGCCTCGCTCCTACAATGAGCAGTTCTTC
d_gene: TRBD2
len: 18
j_gene: TRBJ2-1
abundance: once
v_gene: TRBV9

CDR3aa: CASSLVQYSTDTQYF
CDR3nt: TGTGCCAGCAGCTTAGTGCAGTATAGCACAGATACGCAGTATTTT
d_gene: NA
len: 15
j_gene: TRBJ2-3
abundance: once
v_gene: TRBV7-8

CDR3aa: CASSLGGSNYGYTF
CDR3nt: TGCGCCAGCAGCTTAGGCGGAAGTAACTATGGCTACACCTTC
d_gene: NA
len: 14
j_gene: TRBJ1-2
abundance: NA
v_gene: TRBV5-1

CDR3aa: CASSLTVNTEAFF
CDR3nt: TGTGCCAGCAGCCTGACAGTGAACACTGAAGCTTTCTTT
d_gene: NA
len: 13
j_gene: TRBJ1-1
abundance: NA
v_gene: TRBV7-3

CDR3aa: CASSHAGGYEQYF
CDR3nt: TGCGCCAGCAGCCACGCAGGGGGCTACGAGCAGTACTTC
d_gene: TRBD1
len: 13
j_gene: TRBJ2-7
abundance: NA
v_gene: TRBV4-1